These T cell receptor beta chains were read from a single sample in a study of T cells after yellow fever vaccination. TCRdb passed the 5' RACE reads through MiXCR, listing each CDR3 protein once. The sample holds about 310,000 distinct CDR3 sequences; about 3.5% are singletons and the top ten take 23%. This specimen was PBMCs, taken on the day of the yellow fever booster vaccination. These receptors were obtained from a man between 18 and 29 years old who received the YFV17D yellow fever vaccine. Both conserved end residues are part of each CDR3. The order of the fields is V gene, J gene, CDR3 protein.

TRBV5-4	TRBJ2-1	CASSLGGPAHNEQFF
TRBV5-1	TRBJ2-7	CASSLGPEQYF
TRBV4-1	TRBJ2-5	CASSHWDRGLETQYF
TRBV5-6	TRBJ2-2	CASSRDSNTGELFF
TRBV6-6	TRBJ1-1	CASSWPDSLNTEAFF
TRBV20-1	TRBJ2-3	CSWGGAVDTQYF
TRBV7-9	TRBJ1-2	CASSFSSVGYGYTF
TRBV7-9	TRBJ2-1	CASSSPGTGVHEQFF
TRBV6-2/TRBV6-3	TRBJ2-6	CASSYSKVEFARGGPSSGANVLTF
TRBV4-1	TRBJ2-7	CASSQAPGGTYEQYF